Following are 14 T cell receptor beta chains from one sample sequenced in a study of T cell repertoires in aging, cancer and after chemotherapy. Peripheral blood genomic DNA, not sorted cells or RNA, was the template. TRB rearrangements spanning V, D and J were amplified using mixed TRB-A/B primers. TCRdb called the multiplex PCR reads again in MiXCR, with one record for every CDR3 protein. The sample lists some 3,500 distinct CDR3 sequences, about 22% seen once, with approximately 20% in the top ten. Specimen: blood. Receptors originate from a human donor with a blood cancer.

A word on this clonotype: Being one base from a much bigger clone, this may be a read error. The CDR3 ends on some other residue instead of the conserved phenylalanine or tryptophan, so this is likely a read error. This chain connects TRBV12-3 or TRBV12-4 to TRBJ2-1, with a tentative D call TRBD2 (5 bases). The CDR3 has 11 residues. Trimming shortened V by 5 bases and J by 8 bases, and 7 bases separated the two germline ends. The CDR3 spells CASSARDEQFS. The DNA of the CDR3 is TGTGCCAGCAGTGCGAGGGATGAGCAGTTCTCC.

As for this clonotype: A much larger clone lies one base from this, so it may be a read error. The chain couples TRBV20-1 to TRBJ1-2; TRBD1 might be the D (5 bases). Per the germline V gene, CDR1 is DFQATT and CDR2 is SNEGSKA (reference sequence). The CDR3 is made up of 12 amino acids. V shed 3 bases and J shed 7 bases, with 12 bases lying between them. The CDR3 DNA sequence: TGCAGTGCTAGTGACGGGGCTACTGGCTACACCTTC. It encodes CSASDGATGYTF.

The chain has TRBV5-1 and TRBJ2-1, with a tentative D call TRBD2 (7 bases). The V end lost 7 bases, the J end lost 9 bases, and 26 bases lay between the germline ends. Germline assignment: CDR1 SGHRS and CDR2 YFSETQ. The CDR3 is made up of 16 amino acids. The CDR3: CASFFRGGAVKAEQFF. The CDR3 nucleotides are TGCGCCAGCTTTTTTAGAGGGGGGGCCGTAAAGGCTGAGCAGTTCTTC.

In its sample, this clonotype ranks as medium-sized. The rearrangement uses TRBV20-1 and TRBJ2-7; D is uncertain. Trimming cost V 2 bases and J 0 bases, with 8 bases left between them. Germline V gene lookup returns CDR1 DFQATT and CDR2 SNEGSKA (reference sequence). The CDR3 has 13 amino acids. This CDR3 is CSARIPNSYEQYF. CDR3 nucleotide sequence: TGCAGTGCTAGAATACCGAACTCCTACGAGCAGTACTTC.

A word on this clonotype: With a much larger clone just one base away, this may be a read error. The chain couples TRBV18 to TRBJ2-7; the D gene is possibly TRBD2 (6 bases). The CDR3 has 13 amino acids. CDR1 KGHSH and CDR2 LQKENI come from the germline V gene. Trimming cost V 3 bases and J 6 bases, with 12 bases left between them. The CDR3 DNA follows: TGTGCCAGCTCACCCCCGGGGGAAAGCGAGCAGTACTTC. Translating it yields CASSPPGESEQYF.

By frequency in the sample, this clonotype is medium-sized. The chain links TRBV6-2 or TRBV6-3 to TRBJ2-3; no clear D. Between the trimmed V and J ends, which lost 6 bases and 0 bases, there was a span of 13 bases. Germline assignment: CDR1 MNHEY and CDR2 SVGEGT. CDR3 size: 15 residues. The CDR3, as DNA: TGTGCCAGCAGCGTGGCCGGTACTAGCACAGATACGCAGTATTTT. It encodes CASSVAGTSTDTQYF.

There are a few counts of this clonotype. This sequence joins TRBV5-4 and TRBJ1-1; TRBD1 aligns across 7 bases. The CDR3 extends over 14 amino acids. J was trimmed by 3 bases and V by 0 bases; bases with no gene match: 2. The germline CDR1 and CDR2 sequences are SGHNT and YYREEE (reference sequence). The chain's CDR3 is CASSLDDRDTEAFF. CDR3 DNA: TGTGCCAGCAGCTTGGATGACAGGGACACTGAAGCTTTCTTT.

This clonotype counts as medium-sized. The chain links TRBV18 to TRBJ1-2, with 10 bases matching TRBD1. Germline lookup yields CDR1 KGHSH and CDR2 LQKENI. V lost 6 bases, J lost 6 bases, and 4 bases stayed unmatched. This CDR3 region has 13 residues. The CDR3 DNA sequence: TGTGCCAGCTCCCCGACAGGGGGCGATGGCTACACCTTC. Encoded protein: CASSPTGGDGYTF.

The chain has TRBV20-1 and TRBJ1-5; D is possibly TRBD1 (5 bases). Per the germline V gene, CDR1 is DFQATT and CDR2 is SNEGSKA (reference sequence). The ends were cut back, 5 bases at V and 1 base at J, with 18 bases in the middle. The CDR3 has 16 residues. CDR3 protein: CSAANRGRASNQPQHF. CDR3 bases: TGCAGTGCTGCTAACCGTGGCAGGGCGAGCAATCAGCCCCAGCATTTT.

This clonotype is classed as medium-sized (0.01 to 0.1%). The CDR3 DNA reads as TGTGCCAGCAGCCGACAGGGTCTCGCTCGAACTGAAGCTTTCTTT. This sequence encodes CASSRQGLARTEAFF. The genes are TRBV6-6 and TRBJ1-1, with TRBD1 matching 7 bases. From germline, CDR1 is MNHNY and CDR2 SVGAGI (reference sequence). This CDR3 has 15 amino acids. The V and J ends lost 6 bases and 5 bases, in that order; junction bases with no gene match: 12.

This clonotype is medium-sized within its sample. V is TRBV19 and J is TRBJ2-5, with 13 bases fitting TRBD2. CDR3 length: 14 residues. CDR1 and CDR2 (germline): LNHDA, SQIVND (reference sequence). The trim removed 8 bases at V and 5 bases at J, leaving 5 bases unmatched. CDR3 coding DNA: TGTGCCAGTGGGACTAGCGGGATTAGGGAGACCCAGTACTTC. Translating it yields CASGTSGIRETQYF.

By share of the sample, this clonotype is medium-sized. V usage is TRBV11-3 and J usage is TRBJ2-5; a possible D gene is TRBD1 (5 bases). The V gene lost 5 bases and the J gene lost 4 bases, with 14 bases spanning the gap. This CDR3 has 14 residues. CDR1 and CDR2 from the germline V gene are SGHNT and YENEEA. CDR3 in amino acids: CASSGQGLGETQYF. Written as DNA, the CDR3 is TGTGCCAGCAGCGGTCAGGGATTGGGAGAGACCCAGTACTTC.

This clonotype was counted once. A read error may explain this, as a much larger clone is one base away. The gene calls are TRBV19 and TRBJ1-5; TRBD1 matches at 8 bases. CDR3 length: 15 amino acids. J was trimmed by 10 bases and V by 3 bases; bases with no gene match: 11. Germline loops: CDR1 LNHDA, CDR2 SQIVND (reference sequence). The CDR3 DNA reads TGTGCCAGTAGTATCGAGGACAGGGTTGGAAATCCCCAGCATTTT. As protein: CASSIEDRVGNPQHF.

By share, this clonotype ranks as medium-sized. The V and J genes are TRBV20-1 and TRBJ1-1; D is uncertain. The CDR3 is 12 amino acids. V was clipped by 6 bases and J by 3 bases, with 11 bases between them. Germline lookup yields CDR1 DFQATT and CDR2 SNEGSKA (reference sequence). The CDR3: CSARTHYTEAFF. The CDR3, as DNA: TGCAGTGCCAGGACCCACTACACTGAAGCTTTCTTT.